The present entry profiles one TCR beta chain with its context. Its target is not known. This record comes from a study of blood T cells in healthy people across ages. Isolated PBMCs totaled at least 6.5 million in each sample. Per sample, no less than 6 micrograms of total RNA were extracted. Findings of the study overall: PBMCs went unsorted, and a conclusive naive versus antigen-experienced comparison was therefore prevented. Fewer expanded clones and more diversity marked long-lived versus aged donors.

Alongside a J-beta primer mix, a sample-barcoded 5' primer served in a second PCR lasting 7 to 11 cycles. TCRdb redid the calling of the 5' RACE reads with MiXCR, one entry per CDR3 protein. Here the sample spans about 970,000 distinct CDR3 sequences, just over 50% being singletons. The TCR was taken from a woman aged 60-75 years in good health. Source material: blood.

The CDR3 DNA follows: TGTGCCAGCAGTCACTGGGGGAGGGGCACTGAAGCTTTCTTT. Residues: CASSHWGRGTEAFF. The V call is TRBV6-2 or TRBV6-3, the J call TRBJ1-1, with TRBD1 as a possible D gene (5 bases). CDR1 and CDR2 (germline): MNHEY, SVGEGT. V dropped 5 bases and J dropped 4 bases, with 14 bases sitting between them. This CDR3 comprises 14 residues.